This T cell receptor (beta chain) is drawn from a study of T cells in Graves' hyperthyroidism and ophthalmopathy. Using RNA transcripts as the source, TCR beta CDR3 regions were amplified. First-round RT-PCR targeting the TCR CDR3 was performed with the HTBI primer set. TCRdb processed the multiplex PCR reads anew with MiXCR; each CDR3 protein has one entry. The data show approximately 500,000 distinct CDR3 sequences, with around 45% seen just once and more than 7% held by the top ten. Sequencing was done on a sample of peripheral blood or thyroid tissue (not recorded which). The receptor was derived from a woman aged 18-29 years with Graves' hyperthyroidism.

The CDR3 coding sequence is TGTGCCAGCAGCTTTCGGACTAGCGGGAACGGTAGTGAGCAGTTCTTC. Residues: CASSFRTSGNGSEQFF. The chain couples TRBV7-9 to TRBJ2-1; 12 positions agree with TRBD2. Germline V gene sequence: CDR1 SEHNR, CDR2 FQNEAQ (reference sequence). The CDR3 covers 16 residues. Trimming at V came to 3 bases and at J to 9 bases, leaving 9 bases not matched to a gene.